The T cell receptor (beta chain) described here comes from a study of blood T cell repertoires in COVID-19. The CDR3 is made up of 15 amino acids. In germline, CDR1 is ENHRY, CDR2 SYGVKD. Trimming cost V 7 bases and J 6 bases; bases outside gene matches: 8. The assay was immunoSEQ multiplex PCR, and TCRdb's table has in-frame clones only and misses some. The table shows more than 200,000 clones, with roughly 85% occurring only once. This receptor was identified in a woman aged 70 to 79 with active or convalescent COVID-19. The specimen sequenced was peripheral blood. J is TRBJ2-3 and V is TRBV10-3, with 12 bases fitting TRBD2. CDR3 protein: CAITRRLAGEDTQYF. In DNA form, the CDR3 reads TGTGCCATCACCAGAAGACTAGCGGGAGAGGATACGCAGTATTTT.